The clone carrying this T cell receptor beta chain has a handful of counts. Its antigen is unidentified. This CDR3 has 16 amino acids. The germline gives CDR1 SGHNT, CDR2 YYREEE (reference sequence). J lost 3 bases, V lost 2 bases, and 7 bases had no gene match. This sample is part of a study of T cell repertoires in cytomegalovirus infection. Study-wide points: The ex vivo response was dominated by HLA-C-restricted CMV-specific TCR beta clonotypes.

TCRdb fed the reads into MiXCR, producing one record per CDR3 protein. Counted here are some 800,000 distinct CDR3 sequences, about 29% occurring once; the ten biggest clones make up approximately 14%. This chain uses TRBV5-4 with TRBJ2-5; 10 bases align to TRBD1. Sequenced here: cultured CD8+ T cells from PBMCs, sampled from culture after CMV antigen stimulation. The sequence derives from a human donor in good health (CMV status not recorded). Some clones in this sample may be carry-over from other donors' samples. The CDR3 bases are TGTGCCAGCAGCTTTGTCTCCGGGACAGGGGAAGAGACCCAGTACTTC. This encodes CASSFVSGTGEETQYF.